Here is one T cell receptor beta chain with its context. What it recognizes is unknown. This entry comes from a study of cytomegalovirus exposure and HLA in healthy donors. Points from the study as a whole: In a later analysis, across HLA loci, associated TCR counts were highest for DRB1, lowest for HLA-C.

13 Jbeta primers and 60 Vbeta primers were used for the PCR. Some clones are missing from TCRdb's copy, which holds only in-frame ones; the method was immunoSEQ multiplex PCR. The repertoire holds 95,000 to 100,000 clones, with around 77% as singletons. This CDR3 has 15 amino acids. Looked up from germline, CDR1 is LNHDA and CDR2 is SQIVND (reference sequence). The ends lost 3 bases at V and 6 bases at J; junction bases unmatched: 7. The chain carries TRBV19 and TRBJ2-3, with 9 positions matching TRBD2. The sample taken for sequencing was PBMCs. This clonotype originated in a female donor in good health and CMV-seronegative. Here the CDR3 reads CASSIKTSGPDTQYF. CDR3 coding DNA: TGTGCCAGTAGTATCAAGACTAGCGGCCCCGATACGCAGTATTTT. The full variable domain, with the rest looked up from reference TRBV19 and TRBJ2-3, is DGGITQSPKYLFRKEGQNVTLSCEQNLNHDAMYWYRQDPGQGLRLIYYSQIVNDFQKGDIAEGYSVSREKKESFPLTVTSAQKNPTAFYLCASSIKTSGPDTQYFGPGTRLTVL.